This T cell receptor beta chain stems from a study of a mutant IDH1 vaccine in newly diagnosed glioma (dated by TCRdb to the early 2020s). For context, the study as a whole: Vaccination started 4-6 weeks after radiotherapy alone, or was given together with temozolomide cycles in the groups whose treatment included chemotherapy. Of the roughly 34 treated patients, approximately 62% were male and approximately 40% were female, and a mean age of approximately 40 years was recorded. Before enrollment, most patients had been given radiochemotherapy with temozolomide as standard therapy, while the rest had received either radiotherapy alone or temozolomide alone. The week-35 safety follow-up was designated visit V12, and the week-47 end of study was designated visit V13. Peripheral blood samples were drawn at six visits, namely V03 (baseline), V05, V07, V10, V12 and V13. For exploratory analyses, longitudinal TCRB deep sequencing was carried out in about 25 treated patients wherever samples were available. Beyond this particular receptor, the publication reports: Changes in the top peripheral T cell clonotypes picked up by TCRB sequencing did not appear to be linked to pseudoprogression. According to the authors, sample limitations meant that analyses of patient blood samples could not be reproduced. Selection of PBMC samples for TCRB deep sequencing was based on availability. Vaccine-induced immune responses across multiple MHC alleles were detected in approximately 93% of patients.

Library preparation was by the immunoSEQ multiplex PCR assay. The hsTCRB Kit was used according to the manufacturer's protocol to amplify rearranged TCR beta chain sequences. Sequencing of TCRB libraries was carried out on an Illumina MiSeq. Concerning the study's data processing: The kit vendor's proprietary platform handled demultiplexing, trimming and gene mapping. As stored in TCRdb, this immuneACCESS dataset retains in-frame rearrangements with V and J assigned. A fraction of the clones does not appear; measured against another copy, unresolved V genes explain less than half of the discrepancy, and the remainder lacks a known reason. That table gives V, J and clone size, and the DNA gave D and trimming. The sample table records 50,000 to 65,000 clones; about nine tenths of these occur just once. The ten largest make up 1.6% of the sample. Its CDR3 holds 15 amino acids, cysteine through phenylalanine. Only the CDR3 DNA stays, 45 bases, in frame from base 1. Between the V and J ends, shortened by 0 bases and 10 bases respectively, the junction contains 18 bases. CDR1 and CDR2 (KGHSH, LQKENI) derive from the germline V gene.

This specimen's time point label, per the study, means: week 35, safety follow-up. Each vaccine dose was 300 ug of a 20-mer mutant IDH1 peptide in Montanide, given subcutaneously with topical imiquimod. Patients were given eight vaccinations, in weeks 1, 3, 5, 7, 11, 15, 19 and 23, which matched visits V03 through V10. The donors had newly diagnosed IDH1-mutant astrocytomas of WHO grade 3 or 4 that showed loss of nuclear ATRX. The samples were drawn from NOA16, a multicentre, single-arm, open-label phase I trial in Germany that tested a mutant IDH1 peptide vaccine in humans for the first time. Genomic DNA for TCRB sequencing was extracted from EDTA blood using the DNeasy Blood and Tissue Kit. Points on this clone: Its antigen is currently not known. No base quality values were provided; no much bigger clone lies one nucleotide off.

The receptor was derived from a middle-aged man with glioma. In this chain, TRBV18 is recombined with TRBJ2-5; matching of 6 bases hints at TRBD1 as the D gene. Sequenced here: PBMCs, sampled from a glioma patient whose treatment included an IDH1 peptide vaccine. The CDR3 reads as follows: CASSPPSQQGKDQYF. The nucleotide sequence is TGTGCCAGCTCACCACCCTCCCAACAGGGAAAGGACCAGTACTTC.